This T cell receptor (beta chain) was sequenced for a study of blood T cell repertoires in COVID-19. The wider study: The United States, Italy and Spain provided the acute and convalescent COVID-19 samples. Sample material is recorded as cDNA or gDNA derived from T cells, B-cell-depleted T cells, or PBMCs.

Original handling: Estimated nucleated cell counts came from reference gene primer amplification. Assay: immunoSEQ multiplex PCR; the TCRdb copy retains only in-frame clones and omits some. The DNA gave D and trimming, while V, J and clone size come from that table. The top ten clones hold less than 5% of a sample with fewer than 110,000 clones, approximately 81% of them seen once. This CDR3 contains 16 residues. CDR1 is MNHEY, CDR2 SMNVEV, per germline (reference sequence). J gave up 0 bases and V 5 bases, and 4 bases lay outside the gene matches. The chain joins TRBV27 to TRBJ2-3; 11 bases fit TRBD2. This receptor was taken from a human donor in a cohort sampled during active COVID-19. Sequenced: peripheral blood. The DNA for the CDR3 is TGTGCCAGCAGTAGACGACTAGCGGGAAGCACAGATACGCAGTATTTT. It translates to CASSRRLAGSTDTQYF.